These 30 T cell receptor beta chains originate from one sample sequenced in a study of beta chain features in type 1 diabetes. Reverse transcribing all isolated RNA meant expressed TCRB transcripts were sequenced. Produced via immunoSEQ multiplex PCR; TCRdb's table is partial and in-frame only. The sample has about 290,000 clones, 7% to 9% seen once. What was sequenced was central memory CD4+ T cells from blood. The source is a woman aged 18-35 years in good health.

This clone was seen a handful of times. V usage is TRBV6-1 and J usage is TRBJ2-2; no reliable D call. The CDR3 totals 15 residues. Trimming removed 2 bases from V and 3 bases from J, with 10 bases in between. Germline V gene lookup returns CDR1 MNHNS and CDR2 SASEGT. CDR3: CASSERASDTGELFF. CDR3 DNA: TGTGCCAGCAGTGAACGCGCATCCGACACCGGGGAGCTGTTTTTT.

This rearrangement joins TRBV11-3 to TRBJ2-5; D uncertain. V shed 1 base and J shed 7 bases, with 16 bases lying between them. The CDR3 extends over 15 amino acids. Germline CDR1 reads SGHNT; CDR2 reads YENEEA. The CDR3 loop reads CASSLAVPPTGTQYF. CDR3 in DNA: TGTGCCAGCAGCTTAGCTGTGCCCCCGACTGGGACCCAGTACTTC.

The V gene is TRBV27, the J gene TRBJ2-7; 10 positions agree with TRBD1. Germline loops: CDR1 MNHEY, CDR2 SMNVEV (reference sequence). The CDR3 length is 15 residues. Losses at the gene ends were 6 bases for V and 4 bases for J; bases not matched to a gene: 9. CDR3 sequence reads: CASRRPGDRGYEQYF. In DNA, the CDR3 is TGTGCCAGCAGACGCCCCGGGGACAGGGGATACGAGCAGTACTTC.

The rearrangement joins TRBV9 to TRBJ1-6; D possibly corresponds to TRBD1 (6 bases). Germline loops: CDR1 SGDLS, CDR2 YYNGEE. Trimming cost V 0 bases and J 9 bases, with 10 bases left between them. The CDR3 totals 14 residues. The CDR3 DNA follows: TGTGCCAGCAGCGTAGCCCAGACAGGTTCACCCCTCCACTTT. Protein sequence: CASSVAQTGSPLHF.

This clone has ten or more counts. The rearrangement uses TRBV7-9 and TRBJ2-3; TRBD1 matches at 8 bases. The germline V gene encodes CDR1 SEHNR and CDR2 FQNEAQ (reference sequence). V gave up 7 bases and J gave up 5 bases; unmatched junction bases: 8. The CDR3 is made up of 14 amino acids. In DNA form, the CDR3 reads TGTGCCAGCACCGAGACAGGGGTTATAGATACGCAGTATTTT. Protein product: CASTETGVIDTQYF.

The rearrangement links TRBV5-6 to TRBJ2-3; no clear D gene. This CDR3 comprises 14 residues. Trimming pared 0 bases from V and 5 bases from J, leaving 10 bases between. The germline V gene has CDR1 SGHDT and CDR2 YYEEEE. This CDR3 is CASSLGGPGDTQYF. The CDR3 coding sequence is TGTGCCAGCAGCTTGGGTGGGCCGGGAGATACGCAGTATTTT.

Only a few counts were recorded for this clone. J is TRBJ1-2 and V is TRBV5-1; D gene uncertain. The germline gives CDR1 SGHRS, CDR2 YFSETQ. The CDR3 loop spans 14 amino acids. V lost 4 bases and J 2 bases, leaving 12 bases between the germline ends. CDR3 in DNA: TGCGCCAGCAGCACCACCCCTTCAAACTATGGCTACACCTTC. Amino acids: CASSTTPSNYGYTF.

This clone was picked up many times. The rearrangement uses TRBV14 and TRBJ2-1; weak D call: TRBD1 (7 bases). This CDR3 has 13 residues. V was pared by 4 bases and J by 9 bases, with 13 bases between. In germline, CDR1 is SGHDN, CDR2 FVKESK. CDR3 nucleotide sequence: TGTGCCAGCAGCCCAGGGGGGTATGGTGAGCAGTTCTTC. It codes for CASSPGGYGEQFF.

The CDR3 reads CASRGTGSSNQPQHF. The CDR3 nucleotides are TGTGCCAGCAGGGGGACAGGGTCTAGCAATCAGCCCCAGCATTTT. The J gene is TRBJ1-5, the V gene TRBV6-1, with 9 nucleotides matching TRBD1. CDR1 is MNHNS and CDR2 is SASEGT in the germline V gene. The CDR3 runs to 15 residues. V was clipped by 6 bases and J by 0 bases; unmatched bases: 3.

This clone has ten or more counts. The chain links TRBV7-9 to TRBJ2-1; D ambiguous. Trimming pared 4 bases from V and 9 bases from J, leaving 10 bases between. CDR1 SEHNR and CDR2 FQNEAQ come from the germline V gene (reference sequence). CDR3 size: 12 residues. Written as DNA, the CDR3 is TGTGCCAGCAGCTCCGCTGTCTTTGAGCAGTTCTTC. Protein product: CASSSAVFEQFF. The full variable domain, rest sourced from reference TRBV7-9 and TRBJ2-1, is DTGVSQNPRHKITKRGQNVTFRCDPISEHNRLYWYRQTLGQGPEFLTYFQNEAQLEKSRLLSDRFSAERPKGSFSTLEIQRTEQGDSAMYLCASSSAVFEQFFGPGTRLTVL.

This clone was seen ten or more times. The chain joins TRBV28 to TRBJ2-7; D perhaps matches TRBD2 (6 bases). The CDR3 consists of 15 residues. Germline lookup yields CDR1 MDHEN and CDR2 SYDVKM. V was trimmed by 4 bases and J by 7 bases, leaving 20 bases between them. The CDR3 loop reads CASSSPGTPPIEQYV. CDR3 bases: TGTGCCAGCAGTTCCCCCGGGACTCCGCCCATTGAGCAGTACGTC.

The chain links TRBV28 to TRBJ1-5; D unresolved. Looked up from germline, CDR1 is MDHEN and CDR2 is SYDVKM. The length of the CDR3 is 15 residues. The V gene lost 3 bases and the J gene lost 2 bases, with 11 bases spanning the gap. CDR3 nucleotide sequence: TGTGCCAGCAGTTTGGGCAGGTGGGGCAATCAGCCCCAGCATTTT. Translating gives CASSLGRWGNQPQHF.

The chain combines TRBV6-1 with TRBJ2-1; no clear D. The CDR3 consists of 12 residues. The germline V gene has CDR1 MNHNS and CDR2 SASEGT. V was pared by 2 bases and J by 8 bases, with 7 bases between. DNA of the CDR3: TGTGCCAGCAGTGAACAGGTATATGAGCAGTTCTTC. This encodes CASSEQVYEQFF.

This clone turned up a few times. This rearrangement joins TRBV7-9 to TRBJ1-2; perhaps TRBD1 as D (6 bases). Trimming left V 5 bases short and J 3 bases short, with 10 bases between. The length of the CDR3 is 13 residues. Germline loops: CDR1 SEHNR, CDR2 FQNEAQ (reference sequence). CDR3 amino acids: CASSTRQDYGYTF. The CDR3 region has the DNA TGTGCCAGCAGCACAAGACAGGACTATGGCTACACCTTC.

The table lists this clone with many counts. The chain recombines TRBV5-1 with TRBJ1-1; no definite D call. This CDR3 spans 14 amino acids. Germline V lookup: CDR1 SGHRS, CDR2 YFSETQ. V lost 3 bases, J lost 3 bases, and 12 bases lay in between. CDR3: CASSSVGGDTEAFF. As DNA, the CDR3 is TGCGCCAGCAGCTCGGTCGGCGGTGACACTGAAGCTTTCTTT.

This clone was recorded a few times. The chain recombines TRBV25-1 with TRBJ2-1; weak D call: TRBD1 (5 bases). The CDR3 has 16 amino acids. CDR1 and CDR2 from the germline V gene are MGHDK and SYGVNS. Trimming left V 4 bases short and J 0 bases short, with 13 bases between. CDR3 in amino acids: CASSGWTRSSYNEQFF. CDR3 sequence (DNA): TGTGCCAGCAGTGGCTGGACAAGGAGCTCCTACAATGAGCAGTTCTTC.

On this clone itself: An end of the junction does not agree with germline; a read error may underlie this. This chain joins TRBV5-1 and TRBJ1-1; D not certain. Germline V gene sequence: CDR1 SGHRS, CDR2 YFSETQ. The CDR3 contains 14 residues. The CDR3 bases are TGCGGCAGCGCCCCATATGCTAAAGACACTGAAGCTTTCTTT. This translates into CGSAPYAKDTEAFF.

About this clone itself: Being one base from a much bigger clone, this may be a read error. Other DNA sequences in the sample encode the same CDR3. The V gene is TRBV5-1, the J gene TRBJ1-1; D perhaps matches TRBD1 (5 bases). The CDR3 has 13 residues. V dropped 3 bases and J dropped 1 base, with 7 bases sitting between them. Germline CDR1 reads SGHRS; CDR2 reads YFSETQ. This chain's CDR3 is CASSSQGNTEAFF. The CDR3 DNA is TGCGCCAGCAGCTCCCAGGGGAACACTGAAGCTTTCTTT.

This clone was seen ten or more times. V is TRBV6-6 and J is TRBJ1-2; TRBD1 might be the D (6 bases). CDR1 MNHNY and CDR2 SVGAGI come from the germline V gene (reference sequence). With 7 bases removed from V and 6 bases from J, the gap between germline ends came to 12 bases. This CDR3 has 12 residues. CDR3 amino acids: CASKVAGDGYTF. Here the CDR3 DNA reads TGTGCCAGCAAGGTCGCAGGGGATGGCTACACCTTC.

V and J are TRBV29-1 and TRBJ2-5; 9 positions match TRBD1. J was trimmed by 5 bases and V by 6 bases; bases with no gene match: 4. The CDR3 runs 12 residues. Germline loops: CDR1 SQVTM, CDR2 ANQGSEA. The CDR3 coding sequence is TGCAGCGTCCTAACAGGGGGCGAGACCCAGTACTTC. Translation gives CSVLTGGETQYF.

This clone turned up a few times. This rearrangement joins TRBV27 to TRBJ2-4, with D perhaps matching TRBD1 (6 bases). V dropped 6 bases and J dropped 0 bases, with 18 bases sitting between them. The CDR3 has 17 residues. CDR1 and CDR2 (germline): MNHEY, SMNVEV (reference sequence). The CDR3 reads CASRGLDRNLAKNIQYF. For the CDR3, the DNA is TGTGCCAGCAGGGGCTTAGACAGGAACTTAGCCAAAAACATTCAGTACTTC.

This clone was counted only a few times. The rearrangement uses TRBV28 and TRBJ2-7, with D perhaps TRBD1 or TRBD2 (6 bases each). V lost 2 bases to trimming and J lost 2 bases, with 13 bases between them. Germline assignment: CDR1 MDHEN and CDR2 SYDVKM. The CDR3 is made up of 15 amino acids. The CDR3 spells CASSLRGTPAYEQYV. CDR3 nucleotide sequence: TGTGCCAGCAGTTTACGCGGGACACCAGCCTACGAGCAGTACGTC.

The J gene is TRBJ1-1, the V gene TRBV20-1; D is unclear. Germline CDR1 and CDR2: DFQATT and SNEGSKA (reference sequence). Deletions cut 6 bases from V and 4 bases from J, with 9 bases between. CDR3 size: 11 residues. The CDR3 bases are TGCAGTGCGTCAACCTCCACTGAAGCTTTCTTT. Translating it yields CSASTSTEAFF.

V gene TRBV7-2 combines with J gene TRBJ2-5; D is undetermined. The germline CDR1 and CDR2 sequences are SGHTA and FQGNSA. CDR3 length equals 14 residues. Trimming took off 0 bases at V and 4 bases at J, with 9 bases between the two ends. For the CDR3, the DNA is TGTGCCAGCAGCTTAGCGGGAATTCGAGAGACCCAGTACTTC. Protein: CASSLAGIRETQYF.

This clone was recorded a few times. V and J are TRBV7-8 and TRBJ1-6; no clear D gene. The length of the CDR3 is 14 residues. The V and J ends lost 1 base and 8 bases respectively, with 9 bases between them. CDR1 and CDR2 (germline): SGHVS, FQNEAQ. The chain's CDR3 is CASSLEVVDSPLHF. The CDR3 DNA reads TGTGCCAGCAGCTTAGAAGTAGTCGATTCACCCCTCCACTTT.

The rearrangement uses TRBV7-3 and TRBJ2-5; D perhaps matches TRBD1 (5 bases). CDR3 length: 12 amino acids. Germline values: CDR1 SGHTA, CDR2 FQGTGA. V was pared by 5 bases and J by 4 bases, with 8 bases between. The CDR3 is CASSLRGETQYF. CDR3 nucleotide sequence: TGTGCCAGCAGCCTTAGGGGAGAGACCCAGTACTTC. Using reference TRBV7-3 and TRBJ2-5 for the parts outside the CDR3, the full variable domain is GAGVSQTPSNKVTEKGKYVELRCDPISGHTALYWYRQSLGQGPEFLIYFQGTGAADDSGLPNDRFFAVRPEGSVSTLKIQRTERGDSAVYLCASSLRGETQYFGPGTRLLVL.

In this sample, this clone turned up a few times. The gene calls are TRBV6-1 and TRBJ2-1; the D gene could be TRBD1 or TRBD2 (5 bases each). The CDR3 spans 14 residues. V was clipped by 5 bases and J by 0 bases, with 8 bases between them. The germline gives CDR1 MNHNS, CDR2 SASEGT. The CDR3 sequence is CASSRDRSYNEQFF. The CDR3 bases are TGTGCCAGCAGTCGGGACCGCTCCTACAATGAGCAGTTCTTC.

CDR3 region: CASSYWGQETQYF. The CDR3 DNA is TGTGCCAGCAGCTATTGGGGGCAAGAGACCCAGTACTTC. J is TRBJ2-5 and V is TRBV7-2; either TRBD1 or TRBD2 may fit D (5 bases each). Trimming pared 4 bases from V and 2 bases from J, leaving 8 bases between. Germline assignment: CDR1 SGHTA and CDR2 FQGNSA. The CDR3 totals 13 residues.

This clone was seen at least ten times. V is TRBV14 and J is TRBJ2-4, with D possibly matching TRBD1 (6 bases). Germline assignment: CDR1 SGHDN and CDR2 FVKESK. The V end was cut by 3 bases, the J end by 15 bases, with 18 bases between. The CDR3 is 13 amino acids. The CDR3 sequence is CASSHRQDGRRYF. The CDR3 coding sequence is TGTGCCAGCAGCCACAGACAGGATGGAAGGAGGTACTTC.

The V call is TRBV9, the J call TRBJ1-1; tentative D call: TRBD1 (5 bases). CDR3 length: 13 amino acids. V shed 2 bases and J shed 1 base, with 6 bases lying between them. Germline CDR1 reads SGDLS; CDR2 reads YYNGEE. CDR3 amino acids: CASSVQGNTEAFF. CDR3 nucleotide sequence: TGTGCCAGCAGCGTCCAGGGGAACACTGAAGCTTTCTTT.